The present T cell receptor (beta chain) was sequenced within a study of T-cell memory formation after mild COVID-19 (dated by TCRdb to about 2021). About the full investigation: TCR sequence clusters from the two donors were largely donor specific. T-cell clones expanding and contracting after mild COVID-19 in a couple of donors were tracked by longitudinal TCRalpha and TCRbeta repertoire sequencing. The cohort comprised two young, previously healthy adult volunteers, one female and one male.

This clonotype has more than one count but fewer than ten. The antigen it binds to is not known. The sample holds no much larger clone one base away, and base qualities are not on file. The CDR3 contains 18 residues, cysteine and phenylalanine counted. Of all the DNA, just the CDR3 is kept, 54 bases in frame from base 1. V is pared back by 6 bases and J by 2 bases, with 25 bases lying between the germline termini. Based on the germline V gene, the CDR1 and CDR2 sequences are SGHTA and FQGNSA. The data were produced on an Illumina NovaSeq 6000. cDNA libraries for TCRalpha and TCRbeta were prepared by 5'RACE using constant-segment primers, with sample barcodes and unique molecular identifiers added. RNA was extracted from every sample with Trizol reagent. Libraries were amplified in two PCR steps, with a second sample barcode and Illumina TruSeq adapters added in the second step. Sequencing of the libraries was done on an Illumina NovaSeq, producing 2 x 150 bp paired-end reads. Per the source publication's procedure: With migec v1.2.7, reads were demultiplexed and then collapsed into UMI-guided consensus sequences. Using mixcr v2.1.11, the UMI consensuses were aligned to TRA and TRB V and J templates and assembled into clonotypes. Clonotypes were classified as expanded or contracted when called significant by both edgeR and NoisET, with noise models trained on biological replicates. For edgeR calls, a false discovery rate-adjusted p below 0.01 and a log2 fold-change threshold of 1 were applied. As an exploratory analysis of dynamics, PCA with hierarchical clustering was applied to max-normalized trajectories of the 1000 most abundant clonotypes. Separately sequenced CD4+ and CD8+ repertoires were used to assign the CD4 or CD8 phenotype of responding clones. Using fastp trimming at Q25 and MiXCR clonotype assembly, TCRdb reanalyzed the public sequencing data and kept in-frame beta chains. Rows merge per CDR3 protein into single entries with the most common DNA and genes. The V and J calls come from TCRdb's annotation, not from the publication. Within this sample are about 420,000 distinct CDR3 sequences, with roughly a quarter of them counted one time only. The ten largest clones add up to about 12% of the sample.

Ficoll-Paque density gradient centrifugation was the method used to isolate PBMCs. What the work shows at the level of the full study, not this receptor alone: Some responding clones were found in pre-infection memory, which suggests that pre-existing cross-reactive memory T cells took part in the SARS-CoV-2 response. From day 15 to 85, contracting clones showed balanced CD4/CD8 phenotypes, whereas a second wave of clones that expanded from day 15 to 37 leaned towards CD4+. Contracting CD4+ clones were found mainly in CM and EM memory subsets, while CD8+ clones were enriched in EMRA. Only two mild cases were covered in the study, and larger cohorts including severe cases with pre-infection samples were considered necessary. Whether the second-wave clones peaking on day 37 were SARS-CoV-2 specific was not confirmed.

The sample taken for sequencing was PBMCs or a T cell subset sorted from them (not recorded which). This sequence was found in an adult woman who had mild COVID-19 (a few samples of this study predate the infection). The sample titles of this study are shuffled in the database, so cell type and time point are left out; the donor was told from shared clones. The chain was built from TRBV7-2 and TRBJ2-5; the D gene is possibly TRBD1 or TRBD2, with 6 bases matching each. This receptor carries the CDR3 CASSRHPIEGGNQETQYF. The base sequence is TGTGCCAGCAGTCGTCACCCCATCGAGGGGGGTAATCAAGAGACCCAGTACTTC.